The 27 T cell receptor beta chains below all came from one sample that was sequenced in a study of PD-1 blockade in classical Hodgkin lymphoma. The protocol was immunoSEQ multiplex PCR, while the TCRdb copy is restricted to in-frame clones and leaves out a portion. The table shows 30,000 or so clones, with roughly four fifths occurring only once. Every patient had relapsed following autologous stem cell transplantation, and cohorts differed in brentuximab vedotin exposure. Specimen: peripheral blood mononuclear cells (PBMCs), collected at baseline. These TCRs come from a human donor with classical Hodgkin lymphoma.

The chain carries TRBV9 and TRBJ2-7, with 7 bases aligning to TRBD2. This CDR3 comprises 16 residues. Looked up from germline, CDR1 is SGDLS and CDR2 is YYNGEE. V lost 4 bases, J lost 0 bases, and 10 bases stayed unmatched. The CDR3 loop reads CASSPSNGEGSYEQYF. The CDR3 region has the DNA TGTGCCAGCAGCCCTTCGAATGGGGAGGGCTCCTACGAGCAGTACTTC.

The chain uses TRBV27 and TRBJ1-5; TRBD1 agrees at 8 bases. Germline V gene data show CDR1 as MNHEY and CDR2 as SMNVEV (reference sequence). The CDR3 has 14 residues. Germline trimming cut 4 bases from V and 7 bases from J; bases unmatched to any gene: 6. This CDR3 is CASSSRTGWQPQHF. CDR3 bases: TGTGCCAGCAGTTCTAGGACAGGGTGGCAGCCCCAGCATTTT.

This clone was observed a few times. The chain recombines TRBV6-1 with TRBJ2-1; D is uncertain. Trimming cost V 1 base and J 2 bases, with 12 bases left between them. The CDR3 has 16 residues. Per germline, CDR1 MNHNS and CDR2 SASEGT. CDR3 DNA sequence: TGTGCCAGCAGTGAAGGCGCAGGATCCACCTACAATGAGCAGTTCTTC. Translation: CASSEGAGSTYNEQFF.

This chain connects TRBV6-6 to TRBJ2-7; the D gene is possibly TRBD2 (5 bases). Deletions cut 6 bases from V and 6 bases from J, with 18 bases between. The CDR3 sequence is 14 residues long. Germline loops: CDR1 MNHNY, CDR2 SVGAGI (reference sequence). CDR3 in amino acids: CASSPLGGPAEQYF. The CDR3, as DNA: TGTGCCAGCAGCCCCCTAGGAGGACCTGCCGAGCAGTACTTC.

This clone was found a few times. DNA of the CDR3: TGTGCCACCCGTCCCGGGACAGGGGGGGATGAAGCTTTCTTT. The encoded protein is CATRPGTGGDEAFF. The chain is built from TRBV10-3 and TRBJ1-1, with TRBD1 matching 11 bases. The trim removed 10 bases at V and 7 bases at J, leaving 11 bases unmatched. In germline, CDR1 is ENHRY, CDR2 SYGVKD. The CDR3 sequence is 14 residues long.

The rearrangement uses TRBV28 and TRBJ2-4, with 9 bases matching TRBD1. Per the germline V gene, CDR1 is MDHEN and CDR2 is SYDVKM. The CDR3 sequence is 13 residues long. V lost 6 bases and J lost 4; bases outside the gene matches: 1. As DNA, the CDR3 is TGTGCCAGCAGAGGACAGGGGAAAAACATTCAGTACTTC. The encoded protein is CASRGQGKNIQYF.

This clone was seen a handful of times. The J gene is TRBJ1-2, the V gene TRBV2, with a tentative D call TRBD1 (6 bases). The V gene lost 8 bases and the J gene lost 6 bases, with 16 bases spanning the gap. The germline CDR1 and CDR2 sequences are SNHLY and FYNNEI. This CDR3 is 13 amino acids long. CDR3 in amino acids: CASGLQGNNGYTF. As DNA, the CDR3 is TGTGCCAGCGGATTACAGGGAAATAATGGCTACACCTTC. The full variable domain, with the rest looked up from reference TRBV2 and TRBJ1-2, is EPEVTQTPSHQVTQMGQEVILRCVPISNHLYFYWYRQILGQKVEFLVSFYNNEISEKSEIFDDQFSVERPDGSNFTLKIRSTKLEDSAMYFCASGLQGNNGYTFGSGTRLTVV.

The V call is TRBV6-5, the J call TRBJ1-2; unclear D gene. Trimming left V 6 bases short and J 4 bases short, with 18 bases between. This CDR3 is 15 amino acids long. Germline-derived CDR1 and CDR2 are MNHEY and SVGAGI. The CDR3 DNA follows: TGTGCCAGCAGCACGAGAGAGGCTTCTTTCTATGGCTACACCTTC. Residues: CASSTREASFYGYTF.

V gene TRBV14 combines with J gene TRBJ2-1; 7 nucleotides line up with TRBD1. V was pared by 4 bases and J by 0 bases, with 9 bases of the junction left unmatched. CDR3 length equals 17 residues. Germline-derived CDR1 and CDR2 are SGHDN and FVKESK. The CDR3 loop is CASSPQTGTASYNEQFF. CDR3 DNA sequence: TGTGCCAGCAGCCCTCAGACCGGGACAGCCTCCTACAATGAGCAGTTCTTC.

Regarding this clone: In the same sample, other DNA sequences code for this CDR3. This chain uses TRBV5-1 with TRBJ1-4; 9 nucleotides line up with TRBD1. CDR3 length: 14 amino acids. Germline trimming cut 4 bases from V and 7 bases from J; bases unmatched to any gene: 5. The germline CDR1 and CDR2 sequences are SGHRS and YFSETQ. CDR3 nucleotide sequence: TGCGCCAGCAGCCCGGGACAGGGAAGTGAAAAACTGTTTTTT. Protein sequence: CASSPGQGSEKLFF. The complete variable domain, with remaining parts taken from reference TRBV5-1 and TRBJ1-4, reads KAGVTQTPRYLIKTRGQQVTLSCSPISGHRSVSWYQQTPGQGLQFLFEYFSETQRNKGNFPGRFSGRQFSNSRSEMNVSTLELGDSALYLCASSPGQGSEKLFFGSGTQLSVL.

This clone was found a few times. The rearrangement joins TRBV2 to TRBJ1-4; D is unresolved. The ends were cut back, 11 bases at V and 0 bases at J, with 16 bases in the middle. This CDR3 region has 15 residues. CDR1 and CDR2 (germline): SNHLY, FYNNEI. The CDR3, as DNA: TGTGCCGGAGGCATTGAATACGCAACTAATGAAAAACTGTTTTTT. Amino acids: CAGGIEYATNEKLFF.

The chain's CDR3 is CASSTLTGGTQPQHF. CDR3 coding DNA: TGTGCCAGCAGTACCCTGACAGGGGGGACGCAGCCCCAGCATTTT. The chain links TRBV6-5 to TRBJ1-5; TRBD1 matches 9 bases. The germline CDR1 and CDR2 sequences are MNHEY and SVGAGI. The CDR3 covers 15 residues. V gave up 5 bases and J gave up 7 bases; unmatched junction bases: 9.

V is TRBV18 and J is TRBJ1-5, with 9 bases that match TRBD1. The CDR3 consists of 16 residues. The trim removed 2 bases at V and 6 bases at J, leaving 8 bases unmatched. The germline V gene has CDR1 KGHSH and CDR2 LQKENI. CDR3 sequence reads: CASSPTGTGNFQPQHF. CDR3 coding DNA: TGTGCCAGCTCACCAACCGGGACAGGGAATTTTCAGCCCCAGCATTTT.

The chain recombines TRBV27 with TRBJ2-1, with TRBD1 matching 9 bases. CDR1 and CDR2 (germline): MNHEY, SMNVEV (reference sequence). The CDR3 runs 16 residues. Losses at the gene ends were 5 bases for V and 3 bases for J; bases not matched to a gene: 8. CDR3 sequence reads: CASSDRTGALYNEQFF. CDR3 sequence (DNA): TGTGCCAGCAGTGACAGGACAGGGGCCCTCTACAATGAGCAGTTCTTC.

J is TRBJ1-2 and V is TRBV7-3; 8 bases fit TRBD1. This CDR3 has 13 amino acids. Germline V CDR1 and CDR2: SGHTA, FQGTGA. Losses at the gene ends were 4 bases for V and 8 bases for J; bases not matched to a gene: 6. The CDR3 sequence is CASSSGGQVGYTF. As DNA, the CDR3 is TGTGCCAGCAGCTCTGGGGGACAGGTCGGCTACACCTTC.

In this sample, this clone turned up a few times. J is TRBJ2-1 and V is TRBV11-2; 8 bases are shared with TRBD1. CDR1 and CDR2 from the germline V gene are SGHAT and FQNNGV. Trimming at V came to 3 bases and at J to 9 bases, leaving 7 bases not matched to a gene. The length of the CDR3 is 14 residues. The CDR3 is CASSFTGGRSEQFF. The DNA for the CDR3 is TGTGCCAGCAGCTTTACAGGGGGTAGGAGTGAGCAGTTCTTC.

V gene TRBV28 combines with J gene TRBJ1-1; 8 bases map to TRBD1. Germline V gives CDR1 MDHEN, CDR2 SYDVKM. The CDR3 contains 13 residues. V lost 3 bases and J lost 4; bases outside the gene matches: 1. The CDR3, as DNA: TGTGCCAGCAGTTTCCAGGGGGCCACTGAAGCTTTCTTT. Translating it yields CASSFQGATEAFF. Full variable domain (rest looked up from reference TRBV28 and TRBJ1-1): DVKVTQSSRYLVKRTGEKVFLECVQDMDHENMFWYRQDPGLGLRLIYFSYDVKMKEKGDIPEGYSVSREKKERFSLILESASTNQTSMYLCASSFQGATEAFFGQGTRLTVV.

The J gene is TRBJ1-2, the V gene TRBV19, with a tentative D call TRBD1 (5 bases). Per the germline V gene, CDR1 is LNHDA and CDR2 is SQIVND (reference sequence). This CDR3 spans 14 amino acids. With 3 bases removed from V and 7 bases from J, the gap between germline ends came to 15 bases. DNA for the CDR3: TGTGCCAGTAGTATTCCGGGTGAGGGGATTGGCTACACCTTC. As protein: CASSIPGEGIGYTF.

The gene calls are TRBV6-1 and TRBJ1-6; the D is unclear. V was trimmed by 5 bases and J by 15 bases, leaving 17 bases between them. The CDR3 covers 13 residues. From germline, CDR1 is MNHNS and CDR2 SASEGT. The CDR3 nucleotides read TGTGCCAGCAGTCCTCGGACGGAGGTTGTCCTCCACTTT. Amino acids: CASSPRTEVVLHF.

The rearrangement joins TRBV7-2 to TRBJ1-5; maybe TRBD1 (5 bases). The CDR3 length is 15 residues. The V end was cut by 2 bases, the J end by 4 bases, with 12 bases between. The germline CDR1 and CDR2 sequences are SGHTA and FQGNSA. The CDR3 DNA reads as TGTGCCAGCAGCTTAATGGGGGATAGGAATCAGCCCCAGCATTTT. Protein product: CASSLMGDRNQPQHF. Drawing the rest from reference TRBV7-2 and TRBJ1-5, the complete variable domain is GAGVSQSPSNKVTEKGKDVELRCDPISGHTALYWYRQSLGQGLEFLIYFQGNSAPDKSGLPSDRFSAERTGGSVSTLTIQRTQQEDSAVYLCASSLMGDRNQPQHFGDGTRLSIL.

The chain carries TRBV10-2 and TRBJ1-2; TRBD1 might be the D (5 bases). CDR1 is WSHSY and CDR2 is SAAADI in the germline V gene. The CDR3 loop spans 14 amino acids. Trimming took off 7 bases at V and 7 bases at J, with 19 bases between the two ends. The CDR3 reads CASTSRDQGGGYTF. CDR3 in DNA: TGCGCCAGCACCTCCCGGGACCAGGGTGGTGGCTACACCTTC.

V gene TRBV19 combines with J gene TRBJ1-4, with D maybe TRBD1 (6 bases). Trimming took 3 bases from V and 13 from J, leaving 21 bases between them. The CDR3 extends over 15 amino acids. The germline V gene has CDR1 LNHDA and CDR2 SQIVND (reference sequence). The CDR3 spells CASSIRSDRTPRLFF. As DNA, the CDR3 is TGTGCCAGTAGTATTCGTTCTGACAGGACTCCAAGACTGTTTTTT. Based on the CDR3 plus reference TRBV19 and TRBJ1-4, the full variable domain is DGGITQSPKYLFRKEGQNVTLSCEQNLNHDAMYWYRQDPGQGLRLIYYSQIVNDFQKGDIAEGYSVSREKKESFPLTVTSAQKNPTAFYLCASSIRSDRTPRLFFGSGTQLSVL.

The chain joins TRBV13 to TRBJ1-2; TRBD1 matches 9 bases. The J segment lost 4 bases and the V segment lost 3 bases, leaving 0 bases of the junction unmatched. The CDR3 loop spans 13 amino acids. Germline V CDR1 and CDR2: PRHDT, FYEKMQ (reference sequence). CDR3: CASSLDRGYGYTF. CDR3 coding DNA: TGTGCCAGCAGCTTGGACAGGGGCTATGGCTACACCTTC.

This sequence joins TRBV28 and TRBJ2-7, with 12 nucleotides matching TRBD2. V shed 6 bases, J shed 2 bases, and the junction held 11 bases outside the gene matches. In germline, CDR1 is MDHEN, CDR2 SYDVKM. This CDR3 is built from 17 residues. The CDR3 region has the DNA TGTGCCAGCAGAAATAGTCGACTAGCGGGGGAACCCTACGAGCAGTACTTC. It specifies CASRNSRLAGEPYEQYF.

The rearrangement links TRBV28 to TRBJ1-5; the D gene is possibly TRBD1 (6 bases). There are 15 residues in the CDR3. Germline CDR1 MDHEN, CDR2 SYDVKM. V lost 4 bases, J lost 2 bases, and 12 bases lay in between. CDR3 in DNA: TGTGCCAGCAGTTCTACAGGGTATGGCAATCAGCCCCAGCATTTT. Protein: CASSSTGYGNQPQHF.

The CDR3 nucleotides are TGTGCCAGCAGCTTGGAACGGGTGGTTTCAGGACAGCCCCAGCATTTT. It codes for CASSLERVVSGQPQHF. The V call is TRBV5-5, the J call TRBJ1-5, with D unresolved. Germline lookup yields CDR1 SGHKS and CDR2 YYEKEE (reference sequence). The CDR3 length is 16 residues. The V end lost 0 bases, the J end lost 7 bases, and 17 bases lay between the germline ends.

This sequence joins TRBV7-9 and TRBJ2-3; TRBD1 agrees at 7 bases. V lost 2 bases, J lost 4 bases, and 6 bases stayed unmatched. Germline CDR1 is SEHNR and CDR2 is FQNEAQ (reference sequence). The CDR3 covers 15 residues. The CDR3 region has the DNA TGTGCCAGCAGCTTACGAACAGGGGTCGCAGATACGCAGTATTTT. This sequence encodes CASSLRTGVADTQYF.